One T cell receptor beta chain is described in this entry. V was clipped by 5 bases and J by 6 bases; unmatched bases: 15. The CDR3 runs 17 residues. Germline CDR1 reads MNHEY; CDR2 reads SMNVEV (reference sequence). A J-beta primer mix and a sample-barcoded 5' primer were used in a second PCR of about 7 to 12 cycles. Each CDR3 protein gets one entry after TCRdb re-called the 5' RACE reads with MiXCR. Here the sample spans 650,000 to 800,000 distinct CDR3 sequences, roughly half being singletons. This specimen comes from a study of blood T cells in healthy people across ages. Specimen: blood. The sequence was collected from a woman of 80 years or more in good health. V and J are TRBV27 and TRBJ2-4; 8 bases match TRBD1. As DNA, the CDR3 is TGTGCCAGCAGTGCCCAGGGGGCAGCCCCCGGGGCAAACATTCAGTACTTC. This gives the protein CASSAQGAAPGANIQYF.